The 32 T cell receptor beta chains in this list originate from one sample, sequenced in a study of CD8 T cells in Susac syndrome (dated by TCRdb to about 2019). Library construction relied on the immunoSEQ multiplex PCR assay. RNA was extracted using the RNeasy kit, and roughly 0.5 to 1 microgram was reverse transcribed with random hexamers. TCRdb reprocessing: public reads trimmed at Q25 with fastp, clones called with MiXCR, in-frame beta chains kept. One record per CDR3 amino acid sequence lists the most common genes and DNA. The sample table contains a few hundred thousand distinct CDR3 sequences; only one count was recorded for roughly 94% of them. The top ten constitute 0.065% of the sample. Source material: CD4+ T cells from PBMCs. Receptors originate from a human donor with multiple sclerosis.

V gene TRBV12-3 or TRBV12-4 combines with J gene TRBJ2-1, with D perhaps matching TRBD1 (5 bases). The germline V and J ends were trimmed by 6 bases and 9 bases, with 12 bases remaining between them. The CDR3 is 12 residues long. DNA of the CDR3: TGTGCCAGCAGCTTACAAAGGGGTGAGCAGTTCTTC. Its translation is CASSLQRGEQFF.

The rearrangement links TRBV12-3 or TRBV12-4 to TRBJ1-2; 7 bases line up with TRBD1. The CDR3 consists of 15 residues. Trimming cost V 4 bases and J 4 bases; bases outside gene matches: 9. CDR3 in DNA: TGTGCCAGCAGTTCCCAAGACAGGGCGATCTATGGCTACACCTTC. Its translation is CASSSQDRAIYGYTF.

The rearrangement uses TRBV5-4 and TRBJ1-6, with D tentatively TRBD1 (5 bases). The CDR3 extends over 16 amino acids. V was pared by 4 bases and J by 9 bases, with 20 bases between. The germline gives CDR1 SGHNT, CDR2 YYREEE (reference sequence). In DNA, the CDR3 is TGTGCCAGCAGCACGGGGGGAGTGGGGGGAATTTCACCCCTCCACTTT. Amino acids: CASSTGGVGGISPLHF.

This chain connects TRBV25-1 to TRBJ1-2; D uncertain. The CDR3 runs 12 residues. V dropped 2 bases and J dropped 7 bases, with 8 bases sitting between them. Germline-derived CDR1 and CDR2 are MGHDK and SYGVNS. The CDR3 sequence is CASSESIAGYTF. CDR3 in DNA: TGTGCCAGCAGTGAAAGCATAGCTGGCTACACCTTC.

The rearrangement uses TRBV14 and TRBJ2-5; 8 nucleotides agree with TRBD1. CDR3 length: 12 amino acids. After removal of 4 bases from V and 14 bases from J, the junction contained 9 bases not matched to a gene. Germline V lookup: CDR1 SGHDN, CDR2 FVKESK. CDR3 nucleotides: TGTGCCAGCAGCCCTGTAGGGACAGGACTCTACTTC. Its protein is CASSPVGTGLYF.

The chain employs TRBV6-6 and TRBJ1-2; D ambiguous. The CDR3 runs 14 residues. CDR1 and CDR2 from the germline V gene are MNHNY and SVGAGI (reference sequence). V dropped 6 bases and J dropped 4 bases, with 15 bases sitting between them. The CDR3 sequence: CASSPGQVIYGYTF. The CDR3 DNA is TGTGCCAGCAGCCCCGGGCAGGTGATCTATGGCTACACCTTC.

This clonotype occurred a few times. This chain uses TRBV6-5 with TRBJ2-5; tentative D call: TRBD2 (5 bases). Trimming cost V 5 bases and J 7 bases, with 14 bases left between them. Germline values: CDR1 MNHEY, CDR2 SVGAGI. This CDR3 has 13 amino acids. CDR3 nucleotide sequence: TGTGCCAGCAGTCCTCCGGGGTTCGGGACCCAGTACTTC. This translates into CASSPPGFGTQYF.

The chain carries TRBV5-1 and TRBJ2-2; 7 bases are shared with TRBD2. Germline trimming cut 7 bases from V and 4 bases from J; bases unmatched to any gene: 7. Germline V gene lookup returns CDR1 SGHRS and CDR2 YFSETQ. The CDR3 is made up of 14 amino acids. The CDR3 DNA sequence: TGCGCCAGCGGCGTCCCGGGGGGCACCGGGGAGCTGTTTTTT. This encodes CASGVPGGTGELFF.

This clonotype was picked up one time. J is TRBJ2-1 and V is TRBV29-1; no clear D gene. The germline V and J ends were trimmed by 2 bases and 7 bases, with 15 bases remaining between them. Germline-derived CDR1 and CDR2 are SQVTM and ANQGSEA. The CDR3 is made up of 14 amino acids. The CDR3 nucleotides read TGCAGCGTTGAACTTGGAACCCGATTGAATGAGCAGTTCTTC. This sequence encodes CSVELGTRLNEQFF.

This clonotype showed up just once. The chain links TRBV16 to TRBJ1-1; 8 positions agree with TRBD1. Trimming removed 4 bases from V and 0 bases from J; junction bases left unmatched: 4. Germline V CDR1 and CDR2: KGHSY, FQNENV. The CDR3 consists of 15 residues. The CDR3: CASSLRGRVNTEAFF. The CDR3 nucleotides read TGTGCCAGCAGCCTCAGGGGGCGCGTGAACACTGAAGCTTTCTTT.

The chain joins TRBV7-9 to TRBJ2-5; D might be TRBD2 (6 bases). The CDR3 sequence is 16 residues long. Trimming shortened V by 2 bases and J by 2 bases, and 15 bases separated the two germline ends. Germline V gene data show CDR1 as SEHNR and CDR2 as FQNEAQ (reference sequence). The CDR3, as DNA: TGTGCCAGCAGCTTACAGGGTGGCCGGGGGCAAGAGACCCAGTACTTC. As protein: CASSLQGGRGQETQYF.

V and J are TRBV2 and TRBJ1-6; the D gene is possibly TRBD1 (6 bases). CDR3 length equals 15 residues. Germline V CDR1 and CDR2: SNHLY, FYNNEI. Between the trimmed V and J ends, which lost 6 bases and 6 bases, there was a span of 15 bases. This CDR3 reads CASSRSGQSNSPLHF. CDR3 sequence (DNA): TGTGCCAGCAGCCGCTCCGGACAGAGTAATTCACCCCTCCACTTT.

This chain links TRBV5-1 with TRBJ2-7, with TRBD1 identical over 9 bases. The germline gives CDR1 SGHRS, CDR2 YFSETQ. J lost 5 bases, V lost 4 bases, and 7 bases had no gene match. The CDR3 spans 14 residues. As DNA, the CDR3 is TGCGCCAGCAGCCGCGGGACAGGGAGCCACGAGCAGTACTTC. It encodes CASSRGTGSHEQYF.

V usage is TRBV4-1 and J usage is TRBJ1-5; 7 nucleotides line up with TRBD1. Germline V gene sequence: CDR1 MGHRA, CDR2 YSYEKL. The CDR3 has 15 amino acids. V was pared by 2 bases and J by 4 bases, with 5 bases of the junction left unmatched. DNA for the CDR3: TGCGCCAGCAGCCAACTGACAGGGACGAATCAGCCCCAGCATTTT. Amino acid sequence: CASSQLTGTNQPQHF.

The V gene is TRBV18, the J gene TRBJ2-5; tentative D call: TRBD2 (5 bases). V shed 1 base and J shed 5 bases, with 11 bases lying between them. The length of the CDR3 is 14 residues. Germline V CDR1 and CDR2: KGHSH, LQKENI. As DNA, the CDR3 is TGTGCCAGCTCACCACTGAGGGATGGGGAGACCCAGTACTTC. Amino acids: CASSPLRDGETQYF.

This clonotype occurred once. The chain employs TRBV7-2 and TRBJ1-2, with a possible D match to TRBD1 (6 bases). This CDR3 has 14 amino acids. Trimming cost V 6 bases and J 7 bases, with 18 bases left between them. CDR1 is SGHTA and CDR2 is FQGNSA in the germline V gene. The chain's CDR3 is CASRPRGEGLGYTF. Written as DNA, the CDR3 is TGTGCCAGCAGGCCGAGGGGGGAAGGACTTGGCTACACCTTC.

The V call is TRBV7-9, the J call TRBJ1-2, with a tentative D call TRBD1 (5 bases). The CDR3 runs 15 residues. Germline CDR1 and CDR2: SEHNR and FQNEAQ (reference sequence). Trimming stripped 3 bases from V and 0 bases from J, with 11 bases between. CDR3 bases: TGTGCCAGCAGCTTCCAGGGCTCAGCTAACTATGGCTACACCTTC. Protein sequence: CASSFQGSANYGYTF.

This clonotype has a single count. J is TRBJ2-5 and V is TRBV3-1; possible D gene TRBD2, 6 bases. V was shortened by 4 bases and J by 4 bases, with 13 bases between the two germline ends. CDR1 LGHDT and CDR2 YNNKEL come from the germline V gene (reference sequence). This CDR3 is 14 amino acids long. The CDR3 DNA follows: TGTGCCAGCAGCCGCGGGACTCACGGAGAGACCCAGTACTTC. This sequence encodes CASSRGTHGETQYF.

V gene TRBV10-3 combines with J gene TRBJ1-1; D uncertain. The ends were cut back, 0 bases at V and 0 bases at J, with 5 bases in the middle. CDR1 ENHRY and CDR2 SYGVKD come from the germline V gene. The CDR3 totals 14 residues. CDR3 sequence: CAISESVLNTEAFF. CDR3 nucleotide sequence: TGTGCCATCAGTGAGTCTGTTCTGAACACTGAAGCTTTCTTT.

This clonotype was detected only once. The J gene is TRBJ1-1, the V gene TRBV11-3; D remains ambiguous. There are 13 residues in the CDR3. Trimming took off 1 base at V and 11 bases at J, with 14 bases between the two ends. Germline CDR1 is SGHNT and CDR2 is YENEEA. CDR3 loop: CASSLGSGQKAFF. Written as DNA, the CDR3 is TGTGCCAGCAGCTTAGGTTCGGGCCAAAAGGCTTTCTTT.

This clonotype appeared once. The chain recombines TRBV13 with TRBJ2-5, with D possibly matching TRBD2 (6 bases). The CDR3 spans 17 residues. Germline assignment: CDR1 PRHDT and CDR2 FYEKMQ (reference sequence). Trimming removed 5 bases from V and 4 bases from J, with 23 bases in between. In DNA, the CDR3 is TGTGCCAGCAGCGCCCTCGCCCTCCTCCTGCGGGGAGAGACCCAGTACTTC. It translates to CASSALALLLRGETQYF. Full variable domain (missing parts from reference TRBV13 and TRBJ2-5): AAGVIQSPRHLIKEKRETATLKCYPIPRHDTVYWYQQGPGQDPQFLISFYEKMQSDKGSIPDRFSAQQFSDYHSELNMSSLELGDSALYFCASSALALLLRGETQYFGPGTRLLVL.

This chain connects TRBV7-2 to TRBJ2-7; 7 positions agree with TRBD2. The CDR3 runs to 14 residues. Germline values: CDR1 SGHTA, CDR2 FQGNSA. The V gene end was trimmed by 0 bases and the J gene end by 2 bases; junction bases not matched to a gene: 1. CDR3 nucleotides: TGTGCCAGCAGCTTAGCTAGCGGGCCCTACGAGCAGTACTTC. It encodes CASSLASGPYEQYF. Combining the CDR3 with reference TRBV7-2 and TRBJ2-7 gives the whole variable domain GAGVSQSPSNKVTEKGKDVELRCDPISGHTALYWYRQSLGQGLEFLIYFQGNSAPDKSGLPSDRFSAERTGGSVSTLTIQRTQQEDSAVYLCASSLASGPYEQYFGPGTRLTVT.

The rearrangement uses TRBV2 and TRBJ1-2; no reliable D call. V was trimmed by 1 base and J by 2 bases, leaving 11 bases between them. Germline assignment: CDR1 SNHLY and CDR2 FYNNEI. This CDR3 spans 15 amino acids. The CDR3 sequence: CASSEGEPGNYGYTF. The CDR3 DNA reads as TGTGCCAGCAGTGAAGGGGAGCCGGGAAACTATGGCTACACCTTC.

The gene calls are TRBV3-1 and TRBJ1-2; D is possibly TRBD1 (6 bases). Germline V CDR1 and CDR2: LGHDT, YNNKEL (reference sequence). CDR3 length equals 14 residues. V lost 4 bases, J lost 6 bases, and 15 bases lay in between. The CDR3 sequence is CASSPRASGDGYTF. The DNA for the CDR3 is TGTGCCAGCAGCCCCCGGGCCTCAGGGGATGGCTACACCTTC.

The chain links TRBV12-3 or TRBV12-4 to TRBJ1-3; TRBD1 matches 7 bases. This CDR3 region has 15 residues. The ends lost 5 bases at V and 4 bases at J; junction bases unmatched: 8. CDR3 DNA sequence: TGTGCCAGCAGTCCCCGACAGGGTGCAGGAAACACCATATATTTT. Translating gives CASSPRQGAGNTIYF.

The chain recombines TRBV5-1 with TRBJ1-1; weak D call: TRBD1 (5 bases). CDR1 is SGHRS, CDR2 YFSETQ, per germline. Deletions cut 0 bases from V and 0 bases from J, with 9 bases between. The CDR3 is made up of 15 amino acids. Here the CDR3 DNA reads TGCGCCAGCAGCTTGGGGGGGGTTATGAACACTGAAGCTTTCTTT. Translation gives CASSLGGVMNTEAFF.

V and J are TRBV24-1 and TRBJ2-5; perhaps D is TRBD1 or TRBD2 (5 bases each). V lost 3 bases and J 2 bases, leaving 15 bases between the germline ends. Germline CDR1 reads KGHDR; CDR2 reads SFDVKD. The CDR3 runs 16 residues. The CDR3 loop is CATSDPSGPNQETQYF. CDR3 sequence (DNA): TGTGCCACCAGTGATCCCTCGGGACCAAATCAAGAGACCCAGTACTTC.

This chain joins TRBV20-1 and TRBJ2-3, with 12 bases lining up with TRBD2. CDR1 is DFQATT and CDR2 is SNEGSKA in the germline V gene (reference sequence). The CDR3 sequence is 18 residues long. With 3 bases clipped from V and 2 bases from J, the junction kept 12 bases outside the gene matches. The CDR3 region has the DNA TGCAGTGCTAGCCCCACTAGCGGGGGGCCTCACGTCACAGATACGCAGTATTTT. Translated, it gives CSASPTSGGPHVTDTQYF.

V usage is TRBV5-4 and J usage is TRBJ2-5; possibly TRBD2 for D (6 bases). Germline values: CDR1 SGHNT, CDR2 YYREEE (reference sequence). This CDR3 is 14 amino acids long. Trimming stripped 4 bases from V and 2 bases from J, with 12 bases between. The CDR3 bases are TGTGCCAGCAGCCGCGCTAGCGCGCAAGAGACCCAGTACTTC. Protein sequence: CASSRASAQETQYF.

The chain employs TRBV19 and TRBJ2-1; D gene uncertain. This CDR3 is 17 amino acids long. Trimming left V 3 bases short and J 6 bases short, with 21 bases between. Per germline, CDR1 LNHDA and CDR2 SQIVND (reference sequence). The CDR3 protein is CASSMLFRPREANEQFF. The CDR3 bases are TGTGCCAGTAGTATGTTGTTCCGGCCCCGTGAGGCCAATGAGCAGTTCTTC. The variable domain in full, completed from reference TRBV19 and TRBJ2-1, reads DGGITQSPKYLFRKEGQNVTLSCEQNLNHDAMYWYRQDPGQGLRLIYYSQIVNDFQKGDIAEGYSVSREKKESFPLTVTSAQKNPTAFYLCASSMLFRPREANEQFFGPGTRLTVL.

This clonotype was counted once. The chain joins TRBV7-9 to TRBJ1-2, with 8 bases matching TRBD1. V trimming: 2 bases; J trimming: 6 bases; junction bases outside the gene matches: 11. The germline gives CDR1 SEHNR, CDR2 FQNEAQ (reference sequence). The CDR3 is 16 residues long. The CDR3 loop reads CASSLISTGVYDGYTF. For the CDR3, the DNA is TGTGCCAGCAGCTTAATTTCGACAGGGGTGTACGATGGCTACACCTTC.

The chain joins TRBV12-3 or TRBV12-4 to TRBJ2-1; 12 bases match TRBD2. The CDR3 is made up of 16 amino acids. The ends lost 8 bases at V and 6 bases at J; junction bases unmatched: 11. CDR3 loop: CASVSLAGGPGNEQFF. The CDR3 DNA is TGTGCCAGCGTGAGCCTAGCGGGGGGGCCTGGCAATGAGCAGTTCTTC.